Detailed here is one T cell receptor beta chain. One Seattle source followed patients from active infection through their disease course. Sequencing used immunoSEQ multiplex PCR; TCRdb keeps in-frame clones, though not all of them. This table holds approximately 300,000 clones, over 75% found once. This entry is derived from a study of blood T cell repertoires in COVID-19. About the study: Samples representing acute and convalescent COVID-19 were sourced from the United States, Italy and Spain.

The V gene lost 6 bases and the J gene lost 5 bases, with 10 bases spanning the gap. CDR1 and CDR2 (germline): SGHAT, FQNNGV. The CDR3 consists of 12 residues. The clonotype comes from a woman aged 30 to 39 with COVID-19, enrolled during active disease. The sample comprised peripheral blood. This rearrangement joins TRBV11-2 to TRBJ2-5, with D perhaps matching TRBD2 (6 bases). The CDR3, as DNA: TGTGCCAGCAGTCGCAGCGGGGAGACCCAGTACTTC. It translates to CASSRSGETQYF.